Following are 9 T cell receptor beta chains from one sample sequenced in a study of T cells in women clearing cervical HPV infection (dated by TCRdb to the late 2010s). The library was built by means of the immunoSEQ multiplex PCR assay. As stored in TCRdb, this immuneACCESS dataset retains in-frame rearrangements with V and J assigned. A fraction of the clones does not appear; measured against another copy, unresolved V genes explain less than half of the discrepancy, and the remainder lacks a known reason. In this sample's table one finds 25,000 to 35,000 clones. Of the sample, about 18% is held by the ten largest clones. Sequencing input: blood buffy coat. The receptors here all came from a woman aged 18-70 years with a cervical HPV16 infection that either progressed to CIN3+ or cleared (not recorded which).

Note on this clone: The read is 3 residues too short to cover the CDR3 end, so that end is filled in from the germline J gene. V gene TRBV7-3 combines with J gene TRBJ1-2; D ambiguous. CDR3 length: 16 residues. Per germline, CDR1 SGHTA and CDR2 FQGTGA. The CDR3 spells CASSITSGVSTDTYTF. The CDR3 DNA, read in part, is TGTGCCAGCAGCATCACTAGCGGGGTTAGCACAGATACC.

As regards this clone: The read terminates 3 residues before the CDR3 end, so the remaining end is supplied by the germline J gene. V usage is TRBV5-1 and J usage is TRBJ2-2; perhaps TRBD1 as D (5 bases). The CDR3 is 14 residues long. Germline-derived CDR1 and CDR2 are SGHRS and YFSETQ. CDR3 loop: CASSLQGVNSPLFF. The sequenced part of the CDR3 DNA is TGCGCCAGCAGCTTGCAAGGGGTTAATTCACCG.

About this clone: The DNA ends 3 residues before the CDR3 does, and the rest of the CDR3 is filled in from the germline J gene. V and J are TRBV6-1 and TRBJ1-4; 9 nucleotides agree with TRBD1. This CDR3 region has 16 residues. Germline-derived CDR1 and CDR2 are MNHNS and SASEGT. The junction had 8 bases not matched to a gene; V was cut back by 3 bases and J by 6 bases. The DNA read from the CDR3 is TGTGCCAGCAGTGAGGGACAGGGAGTAACGTATGAAAAA. Amino acid sequence: CASSEGQGVTYEK. The whole CDR3 region reads CASSEGQGVTYEKLFF.

Concerning this clone: The read ends 3 residues before the CDR3 terminus; that terminus is restored from the germline J gene. The genes are TRBV20-1 and TRBJ2-7; TRBD2 matches 8 bases. The CDR3 length is 19 residues. V was clipped by 6 bases and J by 2 bases; unmatched bases: 24. Per the germline V gene, CDR1 is DFQATT and CDR2 is SNEGSKA (reference sequence). This CDR3 is CSAPGLAIAGNQGPYEQYF. The CDR3 DNA, read in part, is TGCAGTGCCCCGGGTCTTGCCATAGCGGGAAATCAAGGGCCCTACGAG.

Worth noting for this clone: The read terminates 3 residues before the CDR3 end, so the remaining end is supplied by the germline J gene. This sequence joins TRBV19 and TRBJ2-3; 7 bases align to TRBD2. Germline V gene sequence: CDR1 LNHDA, CDR2 SQIVND (reference sequence). This CDR3 is built from 16 residues. Trimming took 7 bases from V and 5 from J; bases not matched to a gene: 15. CDR3 DNA (partial): TGTGCCAGTAATTCGGGGGAGGGCCGAGATCAAGATACG. It is translated as CASNSGEGRDQDT. In full, the CDR3 is CASNSGEGRDQDTQYF.

With respect to this clone: The CDR3 is cut off 3 residues early in the read; its end comes from the germline J gene. V is TRBV7-6 and J is TRBJ2-3, with D maybe TRBD1 (6 bases). The length of the CDR3 is 16 residues. CDR1 and CDR2 (germline): SGHVS, FNYEAQ. CDR3 in amino acids: CASSPQIGGSGQPQYF. The CDR3 DNA, read in part, is TGTGCCAGCAGTCCCCAGATAGGGGGATCGGGTCAGCCG.

For this clone: The read ends 3 residues early relative to the CDR3; the germline J gene fills the gap. The chain is built from TRBV7-9 and TRBJ2-3; D may match TRBD1 or TRBD2 (6 bases each). CDR3 length: 14 amino acids. Germline V gives CDR1 SEHNR, CDR2 FQNEAQ (reference sequence). The CDR3 sequence is CASSKEGVDQPQYF. CDR3 DNA, as far as it was read: TGTGCCAGCAGCAAGGAGGGGGTCGATCAGCCG.

As for this clone: The read halts 3 residues ahead of the CDR3 end, with the missing end drawn from the germline J gene. The chain is built from TRBV19 and TRBJ2-4, with D unresolved. The germline CDR1 and CDR2 sequences are LNHDA and SQIVND (reference sequence). The CDR3 extends over 13 amino acids. Partial CDR3 DNA: TGTGCCAGTAGTATGAAGGGTTCTGGTGGT. It is translated as CASSMKGSGG. The entire CDR3 protein is CASSMKGSGGQYF.

A word on this clone: With the read ending 3 residues before the CDR3 end, the germline J gene is used to fill in that end. The chain links TRBV7-3 to TRBJ2-3, with TRBD2 identical over 9 bases. Germline CDR1 SGHTA, CDR2 FQGTGA. The CDR3 covers 15 residues. V lost 5 bases and J lost 5; bases outside the gene matches: 8. The CDR3 sequence: CASSPGGGAGDTQYF. The DNA read from the CDR3 is TGTGCCAGCAGCCCCGGCGGGGGGGCCGGAGATACG.